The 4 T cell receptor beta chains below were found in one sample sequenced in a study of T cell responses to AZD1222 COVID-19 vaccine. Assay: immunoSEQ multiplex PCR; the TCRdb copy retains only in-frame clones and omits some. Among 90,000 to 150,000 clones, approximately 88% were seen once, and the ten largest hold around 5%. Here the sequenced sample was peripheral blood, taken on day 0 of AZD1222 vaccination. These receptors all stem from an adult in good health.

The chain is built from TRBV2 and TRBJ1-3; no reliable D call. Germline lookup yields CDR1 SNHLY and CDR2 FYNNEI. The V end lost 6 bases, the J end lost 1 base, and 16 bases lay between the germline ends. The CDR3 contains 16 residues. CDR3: CASRDGMPSSGNTIYF. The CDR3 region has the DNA TGTGCCAGCAGAGACGGGATGCCCTCGTCTGGAAACACCATATATTTT.

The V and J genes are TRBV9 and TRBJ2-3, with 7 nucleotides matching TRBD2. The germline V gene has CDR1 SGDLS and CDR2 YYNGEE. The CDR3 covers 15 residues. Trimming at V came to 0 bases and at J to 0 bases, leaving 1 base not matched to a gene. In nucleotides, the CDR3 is TGTGCCAGCAGCGTAGCCGGGGGGAGCACAGATACGCAGTATTTT. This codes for CASSVAGGSTDTQYF.

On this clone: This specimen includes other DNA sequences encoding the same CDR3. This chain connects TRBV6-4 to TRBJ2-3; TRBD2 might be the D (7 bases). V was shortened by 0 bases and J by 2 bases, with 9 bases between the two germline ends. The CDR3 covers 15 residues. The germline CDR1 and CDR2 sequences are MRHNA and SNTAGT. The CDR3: CASSDSGGATDTQYF. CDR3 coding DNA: TGTGCCAGCAGTGACTCGGGGGGGGCCACAGATACGCAGTATTTT.

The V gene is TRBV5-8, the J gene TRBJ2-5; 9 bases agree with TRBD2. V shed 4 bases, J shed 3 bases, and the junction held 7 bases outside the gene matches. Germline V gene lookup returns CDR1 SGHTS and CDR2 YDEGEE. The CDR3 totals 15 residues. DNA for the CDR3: TGTGCCAGCAGCGGAGGACTAGCGAGAAAAGAGACCCAGTACTTC. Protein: CASSGGLARKETQYF. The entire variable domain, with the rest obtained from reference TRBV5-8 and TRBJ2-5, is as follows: EAGVTQSPTHLIKTRGQQATLRCSPISGHTSVYWYQQALGLGLQFLLWYDEGEERNRGNFPPRFSGRQFPNYSSELNVNALELEDSALYLCASSGGLARKETQYFGPGTRLLVL.